This T cell receptor beta chain appears in the sequencing data of a study of T cell responses to AZD1222 COVID-19 vaccine. Libraries were prepared by immunoSEQ multiplex PCR; TCRdb keeps only in-frame clonotypes and omits some of them. The data hold 150,000 to 200,000 clones, with around 89% observed a single time. Study-wide results and limits: Most donors were white British, females outnumbered males, and clonal diversity was possibly underestimated. Recipients of AZD1222 seropositive at baseline numbered only five or six. Spike-specific TCR breadth and depth grew following two AZD1222 doses.

A note on this clone: Antigen unknown.

Germline CDR1 is SGHTA and CDR2 is FQGNSA. This CDR3 is 13 amino acids long. V shed 6 bases and J shed 4 bases, with 12 bases lying between them. This chain uses TRBV7-2 with TRBJ2-5, with D uncertain. The source material was peripheral blood, sampled on day 0 of AZD1222 vaccination. The source of this sequence is an adult in good health. In DNA form, the CDR3 reads TGTGCCAGCAGACGGCCACCTCTAGAGACCCAGTACTTC. It translates to CASRRPPLETQYF.